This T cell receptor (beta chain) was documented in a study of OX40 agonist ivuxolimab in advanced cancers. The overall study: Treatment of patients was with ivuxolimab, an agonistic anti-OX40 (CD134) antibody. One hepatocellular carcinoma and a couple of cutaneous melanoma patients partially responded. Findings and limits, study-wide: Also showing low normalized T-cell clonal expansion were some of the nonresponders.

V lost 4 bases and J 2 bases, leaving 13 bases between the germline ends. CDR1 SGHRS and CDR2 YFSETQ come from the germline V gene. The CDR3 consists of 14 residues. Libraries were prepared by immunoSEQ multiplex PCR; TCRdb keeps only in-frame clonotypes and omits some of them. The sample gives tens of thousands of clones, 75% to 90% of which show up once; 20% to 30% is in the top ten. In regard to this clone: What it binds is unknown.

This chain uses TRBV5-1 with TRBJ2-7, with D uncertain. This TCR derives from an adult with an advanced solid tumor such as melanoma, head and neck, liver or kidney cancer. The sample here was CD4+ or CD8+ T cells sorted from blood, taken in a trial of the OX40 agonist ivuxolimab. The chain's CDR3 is CASSQFQVPYEQYF. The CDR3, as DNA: TGCGCCAGCAGCCAATTTCAGGTCCCCTACGAGCAGTACTTC.